This entry is about one TCR beta chain. Its antigen is not identified. This sample is part of a study of STAT5B mutations in CD4+ large granular lymphocyte leukemia. Study conclusions and caveats: Patient CD4-sorted repertoires looked more clonal than healthy CD4+ repertoires, even without putative leukemic clones.

After removal of 2 bases from V and 5 bases from J, the junction contained 5 bases not matched to a gene. Germline-derived CDR1 and CDR2 are GTSNPN and SVGIG (reference sequence). The CDR3 has 14 residues. Sequencing was at survey level. The method was immunoSEQ multiplex PCR; TCRdb's version includes in-frame clones alone and lacks a portion of them. The top ten clones hold approximately 8.9% of a sample with about 23,000 clones, about 80% of them seen once. The V and J genes are TRBV30 and TRBJ2-7, with TRBD1 matching 11 bases. The clonotype originates from a human donor in good health. The sample taken for sequencing was CD4+ T cells from blood buffy coats. CDR3 nucleotides: TGTGCCTGGAGTCCCGGGACAGGGGGAAACGAGCAGTACTTC. This translates into CAWSPGTGGNEQYF.